A selection of T cell receptor beta chains follows, all from one sample in a study of shared clonotypes between healthy human individuals. The assay was immunoSEQ multiplex PCR, and TCRdb's table has in-frame clones only and misses some. The table records about 2 million clones, approximately 94% of them present only once. Source material: naive CD8+ T cells sorted from blood. These receptors were taken from a man aged 18 to 29 in good health. Each CDR3 is given with its conserved first and last residue. D genes are given only for firm matches. Where a row states a size, it is once, few, many or the class of an expanded clone; other rows omit it.

CDR3 length | J gene | clone size | V gene | D gene | CDR3 protein | CDR3 DNA
18 | TRBJ2-1 | NA | TRBV27 | NA | CASSLSARALLLQYEQFF | TGTGCCAGCAGTTTATCGGCCAGGGCCCTTCTCCTACAATATGAGCAGTTCTTC
13 | TRBJ2-5 | NA | TRBV7-9 | NA | CASSLGIQETQYF | TGTGCCAGCAGCTTGGGGATCCAAGAGACCCAGTACTTC
14 | TRBJ2-2 | NA | TRBV28 | TRBD1 | CASSLTGGTGELFF | TGTGCCAGCAGTTTAACAGGGGGGACCGGGGAGCTGTTTTTT
15 | TRBJ2-1 | NA | TRBV6-5 | NA | CASSYSRSSYNEQFF | TGTGCCAGCAGTTACTCGCGGAGCTCCTACAATGAGCAGTTCTTC
15 | TRBJ2-7 | NA | TRBV6-5 | TRBD1 | CASSVRDRDFHEQYF | TGTGCCAGCAGTGTCCGGGACAGGGACTTCCACGAGCAGTACTTC
15 | TRBJ2-3 | NA | TRBV10-3 | TRBD2 | CAISLRTSALDTQYF | TGTGCCATCAGCCTCCGGACTAGCGCGTTAGATACGCAGTATTTT
13 | TRBJ1-1 | NA | TRBV7-9 | NA | CASSPTSGTEAFF | TGTGCCAGCAGCCCAACGAGTGGGACAGAAGCTTTCTTT
13 | TRBJ2-5 | NA | TRBV29-1 | NA | CSASRGLQETQYF | TGCAGCGCCTCGCGGGGACTTCAAGAGACCCAGTACTTC
13 | TRBJ2-7 | NA | TRBV11-2 | TRBD1 | CASSPTGGSEQYF | TGTGCCAGCAGCCCCACAGGGGGTAGCGAGCAGTACTTC
15 | TRBJ2-3 | NA | TRBV7-2 | NA | CASSTAWFLTDTQYF | TGTGCCAGCAGCACCGCCTGGTTCCTCACAGATACGCAGTATTTT
11 | TRBJ2-3 | NA | TRBV13 | NA | CASSGDKTQYF | TGTGCCAGCAGCGGGGACAAGACGCAGTATTTT
15 | TRBJ1-3 | NA | TRBV19 | NA | CASSMSPVAGNTIYF | TGTGCCAGTAGTATGTCTCCCGTCGCCGGAAACACCATATATTTT
17 | TRBJ2-7 | NA | TRBV7-9 | NA | CASSLGAEGSSSYEQYF | TGTGCCAGCAGCTTAGGGGCGGAGGGGTCAAGCTCCTACGAGCAGTACTTC
12 | TRBJ2-5 | NA | TRBV29-1 | NA | CSVEGLEDGQYF | TGCAGCGTTGAAGGCCTAGAAGACGGCCAGTACTTC
15 | TRBJ2-3 | NA | TRBV30 | NA | CAWSVGGASTDTQYF | TGTGCCTGGAGTGTAGGGGGGGCCAGCACAGATACGCAGTATTTT
15 | TRBJ1-4 | NA | TRBV6-5 | NA | CASSSQGLAREKLFF | TGTGCCAGCAGTTCCCAGGGGTTGGCGCGTGAAAAACTGTTTTTT
15 | TRBJ2-2 | once | TRBV7-7 | TRBD1 | CASSLEGQGTGELFF | TGTGCTAGCAGCTTAGAGGGACAGGGTACCGGGGAGCTGTTTTTT
13 | TRBJ1-1 | NA | TRBV5-4 | NA | CASSLGGTQEAFF | TGTGCCAGCAGCTTGGGGGGGACGCAAGAAGCTTTCTTT